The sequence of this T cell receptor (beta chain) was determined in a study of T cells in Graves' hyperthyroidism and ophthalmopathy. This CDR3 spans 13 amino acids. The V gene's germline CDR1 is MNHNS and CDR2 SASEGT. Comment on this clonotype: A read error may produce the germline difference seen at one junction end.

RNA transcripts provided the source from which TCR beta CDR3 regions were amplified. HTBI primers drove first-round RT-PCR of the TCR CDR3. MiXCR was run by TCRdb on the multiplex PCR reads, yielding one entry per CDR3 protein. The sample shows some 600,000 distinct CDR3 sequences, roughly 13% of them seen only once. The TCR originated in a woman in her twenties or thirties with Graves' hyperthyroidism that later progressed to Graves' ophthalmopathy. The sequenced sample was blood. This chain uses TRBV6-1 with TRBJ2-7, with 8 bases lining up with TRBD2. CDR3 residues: CATQRESWDEQYF. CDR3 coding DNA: TGCGCCACGCAGCGGGAGTCTTGGGACGAGCAGTACTTC.